This T cell receptor beta chain is from a study of blood T cell repertoires in COVID-19. On the study more broadly: Material from acute and convalescent COVID-19 was sourced from the United States, Italy and Spain. Sources were T cells, B-cell-depleted T cells, or PBMCs; the material itself was cDNA or gDNA.

Original data processing: The authors estimated nucleated cell counts from reference gene primer amplification. Assay: immunoSEQ multiplex PCR; the TCRdb copy retains only in-frame clones and omits some. That table is the source of V, J and clone size, and D and trimming were worked out from the DNA. The sample lists about 210,000 clones; about nine tenths were seen once. This clone was counted between two and nine times. Study members were between roughly 18 and 89 years old and lived in about two dozen US regions. Germline CDR1 reads KGHSH; CDR2 reads LQKENI. The length of the CDR3 is 14 residues. V lost 3 bases and J lost 14, with 19 bases in between.

J is TRBJ1-4 and V is TRBV18, with a tentative D call TRBD1 (6 bases). The TCR originated in a woman aged 40 to 50 with acute COVID-19. Sample: PBMCs or T cells enriched from blood (not recorded which). CDR3 sequence reads: CASSPSITGMVLFF. The CDR3 DNA is TGTGCCAGCTCACCCTCGATCACAGGGATGGTGCTGTTTTTT.